The 6 T cell receptor beta chains presented below share a single source sample, sequenced in a study of T-cell memory formation after mild COVID-19 listed by TCRdb under 2021. Library construction relied on 5' RACE. Sequencing used an Illumina NovaSeq 6000. Through fastp at Q25 and MiXCR, TCRdb rebuilt clones from the public reads, retaining in-frame beta chains. Merged by CDR3 protein, the rows form single entries marked with the most common genes and DNA. Within this sample are approximately 240,000 distinct CDR3 sequences, with around 17% of them counted one time only. The top ten clonotypes cover 3% to 4.5% of the sample. The sample was PBMCs or a T cell subset sorted from them (not recorded which). These receptors originate from a man aged 18 to 35 who had mild COVID-19 (a few samples of this study predate the infection). The sample titles of this study are shuffled in the database, so cell type and time point are left out; the donor was told from shared clones.

The chain carries TRBV7-9 and TRBJ2-5; 10 bases are shared with TRBD1. The CDR3 length is 16 residues. Per germline, CDR1 SEHNR and CDR2 FQNEAQ (reference sequence). V gave up 5 bases and J gave up 6 bases; unmatched junction bases: 12. In nucleotides, the CDR3 is TGTGCCAGCAGCCTGTCCGGGACAGGGGTCGGGAAGACCCAGTACTTC. Protein sequence: CASSLSGTGVGKTQYF.

The chain links TRBV12-3 or TRBV12-4 to TRBJ1-5; the D is unclear. Trimming took 2 bases from V and 2 from J, leaving 13 bases between them. The CDR3 is made up of 16 amino acids. CDR3: CASSLFWGRGNQPQHF. The CDR3 DNA reads as TGTGCCAGCAGTTTATTTTGGGGTAGAGGCAATCAGCCCCAGCATTTT.

The genes are TRBV7-3 and TRBJ2-1; D call uncertain. Germline V gene data show CDR1 as SGHTA and CDR2 as FQGTGA. CDR3 size: 14 residues. Trimming removed 5 bases at V and 8 bases at J, with 16 bases between. The CDR3 is CASSPTLAEDEQFF. The CDR3 bases are TGTGCCAGCAGCCCTACCCTCGCCGAGGATGAGCAGTTCTTC.

The table lists this clonotype with a few counts. The chain employs TRBV7-2 and TRBJ2-3; 10 bases fit TRBD1. Germline-derived CDR1 and CDR2 are SGHTA and FQGNSA. V was pared by 1 base and J by 4 bases, with 2 bases of the junction left unmatched. This CDR3 contains 15 residues. The CDR3 is CASSLVGQGSDTQYF. The CDR3 nucleotides read TGTGCCAGCAGCTTAGTGGGACAGGGGTCAGATACGCAGTATTTT.

The rearrangement uses TRBV2 and TRBJ2-1, with D unclear. Germline V lookup: CDR1 SNHLY, CDR2 FYNNEI. This CDR3 spans 14 amino acids. Trimming shortened V by 4 bases and J by 9 bases, and 16 bases separated the two germline ends. The CDR3 protein is CASSVGDSWGEQFF. Here the CDR3 DNA reads TGTGCCAGCAGTGTTGGGGATAGCTGGGGTGAGCAGTTCTTC.

V and J are TRBV6-5 and TRBJ1-1, with a possible D match to TRBD1 (5 bases). The CDR3 has 11 amino acids. V lost 7 bases and J lost 6, with 9 bases in between. Germline-derived CDR1 and CDR2 are MNHEY and SVGAGI. CDR3 nucleotides: TGTGCCAGCAACTCGGGGGCTGAAGCTTTCTTT. Protein product: CASNSGAEAFF.